What follows is one T cell receptor (beta chain) and its context. Participants, about 18 to 90 years old, spanned 25 or so US areas. Clinical histories supplied by participants themselves formed the basis of cohort assignment. Before being deemed recovered, Cohort 3 donors had two negative PCRs, clearance, or symptom resolution. This CDR3 region has 15 residues. The ends were cut back, 4 bases at V and 7 bases at J, with 17 bases in the middle. Germline assignment: CDR1 SNHLY and CDR2 FYNNEI. The repertoire was sequenced with immunoSEQ multiplex PCR; TCRdb's copy has only in-frame clones and lacks some. This sample has roughly 400,000 clones, with around nine tenths found just once. This record comes from a study of blood T cell repertoires in COVID-19. The wider study: Some COVID-19 samples were acute and others convalescent; all came from the United States, Italy and Spain.

Sequences were obtained from PBMCs or T cells enriched from blood (not recorded which). The V call is TRBV2, the J call TRBJ2-1, with D possibly being TRBD2 (6 bases). The TCR sequence derives from a woman aged 45 to 65 who had recovered from COVID-19. CDR3 sequence: CASSGGEPPLNEQFF. For the CDR3, the DNA is TGTGCCAGCAGTGGGGGGGAACCGCCATTAAATGAGCAGTTCTTC.